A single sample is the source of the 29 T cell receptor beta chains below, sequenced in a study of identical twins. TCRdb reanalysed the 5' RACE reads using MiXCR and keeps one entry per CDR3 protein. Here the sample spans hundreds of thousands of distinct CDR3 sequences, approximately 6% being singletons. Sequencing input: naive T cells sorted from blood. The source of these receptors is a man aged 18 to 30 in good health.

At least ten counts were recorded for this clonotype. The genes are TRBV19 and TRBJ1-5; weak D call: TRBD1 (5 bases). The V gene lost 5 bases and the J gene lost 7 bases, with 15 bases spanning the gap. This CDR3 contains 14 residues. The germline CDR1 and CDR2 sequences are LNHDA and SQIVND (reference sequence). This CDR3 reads CASSGLQEHQPQHF. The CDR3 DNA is TGTGCCAGTAGTGGGTTACAGGAACACCAGCCCCAGCATTTT.

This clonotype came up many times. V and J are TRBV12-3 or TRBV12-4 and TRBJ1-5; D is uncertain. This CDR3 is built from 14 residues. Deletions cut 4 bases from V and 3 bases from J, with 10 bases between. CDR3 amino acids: CASSSRRYNQPQHF. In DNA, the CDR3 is TGTGCCAGCAGTTCCCGACGGTACAATCAGCCCCAGCATTTT.

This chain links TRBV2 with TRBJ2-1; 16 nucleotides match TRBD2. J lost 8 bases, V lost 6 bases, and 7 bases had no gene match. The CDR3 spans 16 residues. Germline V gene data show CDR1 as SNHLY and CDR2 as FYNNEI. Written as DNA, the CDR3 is TGTGCCAGCAGCGGGACTAGCGGGAGGGCCAACGATGAGCAGTTCTTC. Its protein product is CASSGTSGRANDEQFF.

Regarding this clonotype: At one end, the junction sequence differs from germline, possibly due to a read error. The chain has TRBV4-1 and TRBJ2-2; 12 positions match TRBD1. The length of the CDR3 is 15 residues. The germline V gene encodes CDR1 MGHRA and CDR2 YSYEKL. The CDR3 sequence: CASSQPGQGAGGLFF. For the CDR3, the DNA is TGCGCCAGCAGCCAACCGGGACAGGGGGCCGGGGGGCTGTTTTTT.

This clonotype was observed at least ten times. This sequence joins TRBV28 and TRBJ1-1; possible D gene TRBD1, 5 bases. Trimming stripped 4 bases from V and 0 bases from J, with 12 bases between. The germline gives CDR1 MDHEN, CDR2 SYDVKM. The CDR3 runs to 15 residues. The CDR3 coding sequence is TGTGCCAGCAGTTCCACGACGGACATGAACACTGAAGCTTTCTTT. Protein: CASSSTTDMNTEAFF.

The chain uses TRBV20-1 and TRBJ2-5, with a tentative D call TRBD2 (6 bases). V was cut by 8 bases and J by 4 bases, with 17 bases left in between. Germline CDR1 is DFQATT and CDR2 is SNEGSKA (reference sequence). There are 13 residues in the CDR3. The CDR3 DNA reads TGCAGTAGCTTGGGGGGACGGACAGAGACCCAGTACTTC. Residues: CSSLGGRTETQYF.

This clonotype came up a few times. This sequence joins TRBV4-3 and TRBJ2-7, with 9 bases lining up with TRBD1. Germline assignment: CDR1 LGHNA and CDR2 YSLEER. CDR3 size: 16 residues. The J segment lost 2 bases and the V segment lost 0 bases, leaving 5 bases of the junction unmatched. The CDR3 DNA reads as TGCGCCAGCAGCCAAGACCGGACAGGGGTTCCCTACGAGCAGTACTTC. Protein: CASSQDRTGVPYEQYF.

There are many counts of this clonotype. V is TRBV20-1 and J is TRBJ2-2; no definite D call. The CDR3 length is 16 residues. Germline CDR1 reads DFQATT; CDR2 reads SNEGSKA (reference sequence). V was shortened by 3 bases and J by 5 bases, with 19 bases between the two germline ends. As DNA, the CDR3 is TGCAGTGCTAGGGAGAAAGGACGGCACTGGACCGGGGAGCTGTTTTTT. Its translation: CSAREKGRHWTGELFF.

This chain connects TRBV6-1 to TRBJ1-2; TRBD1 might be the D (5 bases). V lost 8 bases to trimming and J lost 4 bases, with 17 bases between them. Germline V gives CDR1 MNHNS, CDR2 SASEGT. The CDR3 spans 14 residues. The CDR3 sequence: CASQRAGQFYGYTF. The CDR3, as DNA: TGTGCCAGCCAAAGGGCAGGGCAGTTCTATGGCTACACCTTC.

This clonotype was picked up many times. The CDR3 coding sequence is TGTGCCAGCAGCCCACTAGGAGCCCAGGATACGCAGTATTTT. Residues: CASSPLGAQDTQYF. The rearrangement links TRBV27 to TRBJ2-3, with a weak D call TRBD2 (5 bases). Trimming removed 6 bases at V and 6 bases at J, with 16 bases between. The CDR3 has 14 residues. Germline-derived CDR1 and CDR2 are MNHEY and SMNVEV (reference sequence).

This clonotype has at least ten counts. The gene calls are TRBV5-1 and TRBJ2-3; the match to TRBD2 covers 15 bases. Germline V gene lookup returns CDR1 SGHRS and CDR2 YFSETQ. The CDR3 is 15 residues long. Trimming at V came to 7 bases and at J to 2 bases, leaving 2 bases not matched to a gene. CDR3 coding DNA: TGCGCCAGCGGGACTAGCGGGAGGACCACAGATACGCAGTATTTT. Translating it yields CASGTSGRTTDTQYF.

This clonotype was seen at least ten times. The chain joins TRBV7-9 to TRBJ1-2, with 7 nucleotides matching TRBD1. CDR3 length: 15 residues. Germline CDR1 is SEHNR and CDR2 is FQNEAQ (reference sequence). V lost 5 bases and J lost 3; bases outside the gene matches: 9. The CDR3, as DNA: TGTGCCAGCAGCATCCGACAGGGCCTAGACTATGGCTACACCTTC. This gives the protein CASSIRQGLDYGYTF.

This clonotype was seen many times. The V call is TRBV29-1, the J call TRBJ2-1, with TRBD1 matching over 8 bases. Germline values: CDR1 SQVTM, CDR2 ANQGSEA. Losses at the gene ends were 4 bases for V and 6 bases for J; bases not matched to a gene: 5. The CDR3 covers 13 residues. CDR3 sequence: CSVGQGAVNEQFF. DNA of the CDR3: TGCAGCGTTGGGCAGGGGGCCGTCAATGAGCAGTTCTTC.

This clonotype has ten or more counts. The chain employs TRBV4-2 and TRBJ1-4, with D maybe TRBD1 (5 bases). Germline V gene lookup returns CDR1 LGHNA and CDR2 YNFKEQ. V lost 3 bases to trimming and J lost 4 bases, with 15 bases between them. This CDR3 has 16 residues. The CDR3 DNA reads TGTGCCAGCAGCCATGTTGGACATGTCCATAATGAAAAACTGTTTTTT. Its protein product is CASSHVGHVHNEKLFF.

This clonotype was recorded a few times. CDR3 sequence reads: CSVRPTQGPGELFF. The CDR3 nucleotides are TGCAGCGTAAGACCGACACAGGGACCCGGGGAGCTGTTTTTT. The genes are TRBV29-1 and TRBJ2-2; D possibly corresponds to TRBD1 (6 bases). Germline assignment: CDR1 SQVTM and CDR2 ANQGSEA. Trimming shortened V by 6 bases and J by 6 bases, and 17 bases separated the two germline ends. The CDR3 is made up of 14 amino acids.

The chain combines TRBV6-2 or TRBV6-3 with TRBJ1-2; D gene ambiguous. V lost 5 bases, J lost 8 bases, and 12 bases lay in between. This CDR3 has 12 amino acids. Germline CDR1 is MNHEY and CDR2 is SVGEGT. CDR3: CASSQTLSGYTF. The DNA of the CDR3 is TGTGCCAGCAGTCAGACCCTATCGGGCTACACCTTC.

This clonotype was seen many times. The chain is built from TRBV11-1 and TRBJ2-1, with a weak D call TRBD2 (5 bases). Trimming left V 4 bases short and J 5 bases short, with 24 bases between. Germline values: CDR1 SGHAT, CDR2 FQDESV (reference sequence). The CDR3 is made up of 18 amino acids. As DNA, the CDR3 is TGTGCCAGCAGCTCCAGCTCCAGGTTGGTCGGGGTCCACAATGAGCAGTTCTTC. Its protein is CASSSSSRLVGVHNEQFF.

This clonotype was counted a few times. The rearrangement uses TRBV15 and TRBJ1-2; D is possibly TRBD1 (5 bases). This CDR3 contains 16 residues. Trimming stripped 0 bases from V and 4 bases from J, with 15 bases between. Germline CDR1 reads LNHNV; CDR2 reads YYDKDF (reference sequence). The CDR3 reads CATSRDLRGTSYGYTF. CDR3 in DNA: TGTGCCACCAGCAGAGACCTAAGGGGAACTAGCTATGGCTACACCTTC.

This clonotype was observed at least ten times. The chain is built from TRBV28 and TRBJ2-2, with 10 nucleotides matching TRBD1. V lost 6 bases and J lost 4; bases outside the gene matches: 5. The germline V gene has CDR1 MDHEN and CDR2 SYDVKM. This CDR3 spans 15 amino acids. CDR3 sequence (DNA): TGTGCCAGCAGCCCCGGGACAGGGGCCACCGGGGAGCTGTTTTTT. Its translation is CASSPGTGATGELFF.

The CDR3: CASSQLPGTGDNEQFF. The CDR3 DNA sequence: TGTGCCAGCAGTCAACTACCCGGGACAGGGGACAATGAGCAGTTCTTC. The chain combines TRBV28 with TRBJ2-1, with 10 positions matching TRBD1. Germline V lookup: CDR1 MDHEN, CDR2 SYDVKM. V was clipped by 5 bases and J by 5 bases; unmatched bases: 9. This CDR3 has 16 residues.

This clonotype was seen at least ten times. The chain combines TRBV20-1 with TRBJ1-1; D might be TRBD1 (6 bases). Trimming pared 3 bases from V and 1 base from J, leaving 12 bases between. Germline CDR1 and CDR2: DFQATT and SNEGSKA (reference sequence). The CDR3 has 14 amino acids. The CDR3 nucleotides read TGCAGTGCTAGTCCCGGGGGGCCGAACACTGAAGCTTTCTTT. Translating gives CSASPGGPNTEAFF.

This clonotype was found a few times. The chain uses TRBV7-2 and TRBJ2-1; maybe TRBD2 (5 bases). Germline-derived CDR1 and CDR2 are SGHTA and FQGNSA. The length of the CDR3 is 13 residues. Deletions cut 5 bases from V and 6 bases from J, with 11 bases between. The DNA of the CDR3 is TGTGCCAGCAGCCCACTAGGAATCAATGAGCAGTTCTTC. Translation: CASSPLGINEQFF. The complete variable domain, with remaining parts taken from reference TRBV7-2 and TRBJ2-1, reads GAGVSQSPSNKVTEKGKDVELRCDPISGHTALYWYRQSLGQGLEFLIYFQGNSAPDKSGLPSDRFSAERTGGSVSTLTIQRTQQEDSAVYLCASSPLGINEQFFGPGTRLTVL.

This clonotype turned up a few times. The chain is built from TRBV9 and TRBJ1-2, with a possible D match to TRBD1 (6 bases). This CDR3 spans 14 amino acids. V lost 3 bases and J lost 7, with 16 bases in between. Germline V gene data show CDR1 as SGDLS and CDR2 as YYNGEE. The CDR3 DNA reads TGTGCCAGCAGCGGGGGGGGCAGGGTGGCTGGCTACACCTTC. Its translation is CASSGGGRVAGYTF.

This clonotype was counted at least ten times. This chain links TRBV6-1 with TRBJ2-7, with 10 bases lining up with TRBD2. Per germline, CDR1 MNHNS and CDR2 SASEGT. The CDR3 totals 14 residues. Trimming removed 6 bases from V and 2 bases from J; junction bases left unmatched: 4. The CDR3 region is CASRSAGGTYEQYF. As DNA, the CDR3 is TGTGCCAGCAGATCAGCGGGAGGGACCTACGAGCAGTACTTC.

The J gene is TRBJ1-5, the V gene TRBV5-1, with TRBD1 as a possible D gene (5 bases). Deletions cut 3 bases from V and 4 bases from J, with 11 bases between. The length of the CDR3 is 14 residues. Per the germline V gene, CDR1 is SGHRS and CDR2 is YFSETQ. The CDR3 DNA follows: TGCGCCAGCAGCTCTATTGGGGGGAATCAGCCCCAGCATTTT. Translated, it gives CASSSIGGNQPQHF.

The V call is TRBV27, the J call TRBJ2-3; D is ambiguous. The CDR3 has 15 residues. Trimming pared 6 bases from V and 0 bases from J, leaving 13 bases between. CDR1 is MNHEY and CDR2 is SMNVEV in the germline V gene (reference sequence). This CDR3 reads CASSLQLGSTDTQYF. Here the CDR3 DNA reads TGTGCCAGCAGCCTGCAGCTGGGTAGCACAGATACGCAGTATTTT.

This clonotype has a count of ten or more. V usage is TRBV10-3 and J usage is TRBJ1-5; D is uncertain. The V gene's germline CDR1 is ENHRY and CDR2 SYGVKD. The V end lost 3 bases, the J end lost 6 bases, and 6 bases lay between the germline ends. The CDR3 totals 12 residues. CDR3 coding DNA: TGTGCCATCAGTGAAGAGGTTCAGCCCCAGCATTTT. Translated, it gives CAISEEVQPQHF.

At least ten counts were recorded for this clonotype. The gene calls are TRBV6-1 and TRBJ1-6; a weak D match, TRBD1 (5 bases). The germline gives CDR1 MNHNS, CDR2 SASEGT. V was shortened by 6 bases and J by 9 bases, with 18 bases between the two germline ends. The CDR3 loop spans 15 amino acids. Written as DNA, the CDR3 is TGTGCCAGCAGCTGGGAAGAGGGGTTTAGTTCACCCCTCCACTTT. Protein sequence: CASSWEEGFSSPLHF.

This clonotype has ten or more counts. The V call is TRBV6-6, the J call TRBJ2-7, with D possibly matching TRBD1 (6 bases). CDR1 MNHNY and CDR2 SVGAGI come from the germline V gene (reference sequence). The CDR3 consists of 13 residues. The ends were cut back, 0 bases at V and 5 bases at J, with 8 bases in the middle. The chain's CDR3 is CASSYSDSNEQYV. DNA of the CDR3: TGTGCCAGCAGTTACTCGGACAGCAACGAGCAGTACGTC.